This entry concerns a single T cell receptor (beta chain). What it binds is not known. Here immunoSEQ multiplex PCR was the method, and the copy in TCRdb shows in-frame clones only, minus some. The repertoire holds 130,000 to 150,000 clones, with roughly nine tenths as singletons. The data derive from a study of T cell responses to AZD1222 COVID-19 vaccine. Overall study: Pooling of second doses given at about 4 or about 12 weeks was done. Study results and caveats: Vaccination with two AZD1222 doses was followed by a rise in Spike-specific TCR breadth and depth. Along spike, vaccine-associated CD4 TCRs were found throughout, with dominance at 160-218 and 743-854. The donor cohort was predominantly white British with a female majority, and clonal diversity may have been underestimated.

Germline assignment: CDR1 MNHEY and CDR2 SMNVEV (reference sequence). This CDR3 has 15 amino acids. V was shortened by 5 bases and J by 9 bases, with 23 bases between the two germline ends. This specimen was peripheral blood, taken on day 0 of AZD1222 vaccination. The V gene is TRBV27, the J gene TRBJ2-7; D possibly corresponds to TRBD1 (6 bases). The receptor comes from an adult in good health. CDR3 nucleotide sequence: TGTGCCAGCAGTCCACCGACAGGTCCTCAAAACGGGCAGTACTTC. Translated, it gives CASSPPTGPQNGQYF.